The 30 T cell receptor beta chains below come from one sample, sequenced in a study of blood T cell repertoires in COVID-19. TCRdb's copy holds only in-frame clones and misses some; the assay was immunoSEQ multiplex PCR. The data hold about 380,000 clones, with roughly 90% observed a single time. Sequencing was carried out using PBMCs or T cells enriched from blood (not recorded which). The receptors originated from a woman aged 25 to 45 who had recovered from COVID-19.

This chain connects TRBV15 to TRBJ1-4; perhaps TRBD1 as D (6 bases). This CDR3 comprises 16 residues. V lost 0 bases and J 7 bases, leaving 15 bases between the germline ends. Per the germline V gene, CDR1 is LNHNV and CDR2 is YYDKDF (reference sequence). Here the CDR3 reads CATSRDPGLGGEKLFF. The DNA of the CDR3 is TGTGCCACCAGCAGAGATCCGGGGTTAGGGGGTGAAAAACTGTTTTTT. Combining the CDR3 with reference TRBV15 and TRBJ1-4 gives the whole variable domain DAMVIQNPRYQVTQFGKPVTLSCSQTLNHNVMYWYQQKSSQAPKLLFHYYDKDFNNEADTPDNFQSRRPNTSFCFLDIRSPGLGDTAMYLCATSRDPGLGGEKLFFGSGTQLSVL.

DNA of the CDR3: TGTGCCATCAGTGATACTAGCGGAAGGCAGTATTTT. Protein sequence: CAISDTSGRQYF. The chain carries TRBV10-3 and TRBJ2-3; 8 bases align to TRBD2. After removal of 3 bases from V and 11 bases from J, the junction contained 4 bases not matched to a gene. The CDR3 is made up of 12 amino acids. CDR1 is ENHRY and CDR2 is SYGVKD in the germline V gene.

There are a few counts of this clone. This rearrangement joins TRBV7-8 to TRBJ2-2, with TRBD2 identical over 8 bases. Germline V gene data show CDR1 as SGHVS and CDR2 as FQNEAQ. This CDR3 has 14 residues. The V and J ends lost 7 bases and 1 base, in that order; junction bases with no gene match: 2. CDR3 DNA: TGTGCCAGCACCCGGGGGGGGAACACCGGGGAGCTGTTTTTT. Amino acid sequence: CASTRGGNTGELFF.

The V call is TRBV6-5, the J call TRBJ2-1, with a weak D call TRBD2 (6 bases). Germline-derived CDR1 and CDR2 are MNHEY and SVGAGI. This CDR3 is 16 amino acids long. V was shortened by 2 bases and J by 0 bases, with 11 bases between the two germline ends. The chain's CDR3 is CASSYGVADSYNEQFF. The CDR3 region has the DNA TGTGCCAGCAGTTACGGCGTAGCGGACTCCTACAATGAGCAGTTCTTC.

The V gene is TRBV15, the J gene TRBJ2-7; no firm D call. There are 16 residues in the CDR3. The V end was cut by 0 bases, the J end by 0 bases, with 12 bases between. From germline, CDR1 is LNHNV and CDR2 YYDKDF (reference sequence). The CDR3 DNA reads TGTGCCACCAGCAGAGATCGAGGCTTCAGCTCCTACGAGCAGTACTTC. Its translation: CATSRDRGFSSYEQYF.

This rearrangement joins TRBV7-9 to TRBJ1-4; D remains ambiguous. CDR1 SEHNR and CDR2 FQNEAQ come from the germline V gene (reference sequence). The V and J ends lost 0 bases and 3 bases respectively, with 5 bases between them. The length of the CDR3 is 14 residues. The CDR3 spells CASSLATANEKLFF. The CDR3 DNA sequence: TGTGCCAGCAGCTTAGCTACAGCTAATGAAAAACTGTTTTTT.

The chain employs TRBV11-3 and TRBJ2-1; TRBD2 matches at 7 bases. Germline values: CDR1 SGHNT, CDR2 YENEEA. The CDR3 loop spans 14 amino acids. J was trimmed by 4 bases and V by 5 bases; bases with no gene match: 5. This chain's CDR3 is CASSPTGGYNEQFF. CDR3 bases: TGTGCCAGCAGCCCTACCGGGGGGTACAATGAGCAGTTCTTC. Full variable domain (remainder filled in from reference TRBV11-3 and TRBJ2-1): EAGVVQSPRYKIIEKKQPVAFWCNPISGHNTLYWYLQNLGQGPELLIRYENEEAVDDSQLPKDRFSAERLKGVDSTLKIQPAELGDSAVYLCASSPTGGYNEQFFGPGTRLTVL.

V and J are TRBV24-1 and TRBJ1-2, with TRBD1 matching 7 bases. Germline loops: CDR1 KGHDR, CDR2 SFDVKD. J gave up 4 bases and V 4 bases, and 8 bases lay outside the gene matches. CDR3 length: 15 amino acids. The CDR3 is CATSDPTDRVYGYTF. CDR3 coding DNA: TGTGCCACCAGTGACCCCACCGACAGGGTCTATGGCTACACCTTC.

Written as DNA, the CDR3 is TGTGCCATCCAGATGGACAGGGGCGGCTACACCTTC. It yields the protein CAIQMDRGGYTF. The chain recombines TRBV10-3 with TRBJ1-2, with TRBD1 identical over 9 bases. CDR1 is ENHRY, CDR2 SYGVKD, per germline. V lost 8 bases, J lost 8 bases, and 6 bases stayed unmatched. The CDR3 has 12 residues.

This chain links TRBV18 with TRBJ1-2, with TRBD1 matching 7 bases. The CDR3 totals 15 residues. The germline V gene has CDR1 KGHSH and CDR2 LQKENI. The V and J ends lost 1 base and 8 bases, in that order; junction bases with no gene match: 10. CDR3 sequence reads: CASSPQSGSRGGYTF. The CDR3 DNA reads as TGTGCCAGCTCACCACAGTCAGGTTCCAGGGGGGGCTACACCTTC.

The chain recombines TRBV9 with TRBJ1-1; 7 nucleotides agree with TRBD1. V shed 4 bases, J shed 4 bases, and the junction held 16 bases outside the gene matches. CDR3 size: 17 residues. The germline CDR1 and CDR2 sequences are SGDLS and YYNGEE. CDR3 amino acids: CASSPKTGSDSSTEAFF. CDR3 nucleotide sequence: TGTGCCAGCAGCCCTAAGACAGGGTCTGACTCGAGCACTGAAGCTTTCTTT.

This sequence joins TRBV27 and TRBJ2-1; TRBD1 agrees at 9 bases. The V segment lost 4 bases and the J segment 7 bases; nucleotides outside the gene matches: 11. The CDR3 extends over 16 amino acids. Germline V lookup: CDR1 MNHEY, CDR2 SMNVEV (reference sequence). In DNA form, the CDR3 reads TGTGCCAGCAGTTACGTTTGGGACAGGGTTGCTAATGAGCAGTTCTTC. Its protein is CASSYVWDRVANEQFF.

The rearrangement uses TRBV27 and TRBJ1-1; the D is unclear. Trimming shortened V by 5 bases and J by 0 bases, and 7 bases separated the two germline ends. There are 13 residues in the CDR3. CDR1 and CDR2 from the germline V gene are MNHEY and SMNVEV (reference sequence). The CDR3 reads CASSRDLNTEAFF. Here the CDR3 DNA reads TGTGCCAGCAGTCGAGACTTGAACACTGAAGCTTTCTTT.

The gene calls are TRBV15 and TRBJ1-1; D call uncertain. Per germline, CDR1 LNHNV and CDR2 YYDKDF (reference sequence). V lost 0 bases, J lost 5 bases, and 13 bases lay in between. The CDR3 runs to 15 residues. CDR3 bases: TGTGCCACCAGCAGAGAAGGCGGCGAGACGACTGAAGCTTTCTTT. This translates into CATSREGGETTEAFF.

This chain connects TRBV5-3 to TRBJ2-7, with 14 bases identical to TRBD2. TRBV5-3 is identified as an open reading frame with a role that is uncertain. The CDR3 has 15 residues. V trimming: 4 bases; J trimming: 5 bases; junction bases outside the gene matches: 5. The CDR3 region is CARSGGTSGSNEQYF. The CDR3 coding sequence is TGTGCCAGAAGCGGGGGGACTAGCGGGAGCAACGAGCAGTACTTC.

The table lists this clone with a count of one. V and J are TRBV27 and TRBJ2-1, with 8 bases identical to TRBD2. The CDR3 sequence is 15 residues long. Germline loops: CDR1 MNHEY, CDR2 SMNVEV (reference sequence). J lost 5 bases, V lost 7 bases, and 10 bases had no gene match. CDR3 region: CASTGLGRAHNEQFF. The CDR3 nucleotides read TGTGCCAGCACAGGCCTCGGGAGGGCCCACAATGAGCAGTTCTTC.

The chain employs TRBV18 and TRBJ1-5; the match to TRBD1 covers 8 bases. From germline, CDR1 is KGHSH and CDR2 LQKENI. V gave up 9 bases and J gave up 1 base; unmatched junction bases: 5. CDR3 size: 14 residues. CDR3 in amino acids: CASWTGLSNQPQHF. CDR3 bases: TGTGCCAGTTGGACAGGGTTGAGCAATCAGCCCCAGCATTTT.

DNA of the CDR3: TGTGCCAGCAGCAGACAGGGGGCAGGTAACTATGGCTACACCTTC. Its translation is CASSRQGAGNYGYTF. The gene calls are TRBV27 and TRBJ1-2; 10 positions match TRBD1. This CDR3 has 15 residues. Germline-derived CDR1 and CDR2 are MNHEY and SMNVEV (reference sequence). V trimming: 6 bases; J trimming: 1 base; junction bases outside the gene matches: 5.

J is TRBJ2-3 and V is TRBV27; 8 bases align to TRBD1. This CDR3 is 14 amino acids long. V shed 6 bases and J 3 bases; nucleotides not matched to a gene: 5. Germline lookup yields CDR1 MNHEY and CDR2 SMNVEV (reference sequence). CDR3 sequence (DNA): TGTGCCAGCAGCTCCCGGACAGGGACAGATACGCAGTATTTT. This translates into CASSSRTGTDTQYF.

This chain links TRBV5-6 with TRBJ2-2; D is unresolved. The CDR3 extends over 12 amino acids. Trimming cost V 4 bases and J 2 bases, with 3 bases left between them. In germline, CDR1 is SGHDT, CDR2 YYEEEE. CDR3 nucleotide sequence: TGTGCCAGCAGCCCTAACACCGGGGAGCTGTTTTTT. Protein sequence: CASSPNTGELFF.

The chain links TRBV2 to TRBJ1-5; D call uncertain. V lost 5 bases to trimming and J lost 4 bases, with 12 bases between them. The CDR3 covers 14 residues. From germline, CDR1 is SNHLY and CDR2 FYNNEI. CDR3 loop: CASSSVSRNQPQHF. CDR3 nucleotide sequence: TGTGCCAGCAGTTCGGTTTCGCGAAATCAGCCCCAGCATTTT.

There are a few counts of this clone. V gene TRBV7-9 combines with J gene TRBJ1-5, with D perhaps matching TRBD1 (6 bases). The CDR3 has 14 residues. V shed 4 bases and J shed 7 bases, with 14 bases lying between them. CDR1 is SEHNR and CDR2 is FQNEAQ in the germline V gene (reference sequence). CDR3 in amino acids: CASSSGHLGQPQHF. The CDR3 coding sequence is TGTGCCAGCAGCTCGGGACATCTGGGGCAGCCCCAGCATTTT.

The chain carries TRBV7-2 and TRBJ2-3, with 9 bases aligning to TRBD1. The V segment lost 5 bases and the J segment 0 bases; nucleotides outside the gene matches: 3. The length of the CDR3 is 15 residues. The germline gives CDR1 SGHTA, CDR2 FQGNSA. CDR3 sequence reads: CASSPQGASTDTQYF. The DNA of the CDR3 is TGTGCCAGCAGCCCACAGGGGGCTAGCACAGATACGCAGTATTTT.

DNA of the CDR3: TGTGCCAGCAGCCCTGGACTACACAATGAGCAGTTCTTC. Protein: CASSPGLHNEQFF. The chain couples TRBV7-2 to TRBJ2-1; tentatively, D is TRBD2 (6 bases). CDR1 is SGHTA, CDR2 FQGNSA, per germline. The CDR3 sequence is 13 residues long. Trimming shortened V by 5 bases and J by 5 bases, and 10 bases separated the two germline ends.

The chain combines TRBV18 with TRBJ1-5; TRBD1 matches 10 bases. With 0 bases clipped from V and 6 bases from J, the junction kept 2 bases outside the gene matches. Germline V lookup: CDR1 KGHSH, CDR2 LQKENI. CDR3 size: 15 residues. CDR3 sequence: CASSPPGQGIQPQHF. The CDR3 bases are TGTGCCAGCTCACCACCGGGACAGGGGATTCAGCCCCAGCATTTT.

V is TRBV7-3 and J is TRBJ2-1; 10 bases fit TRBD2. CDR1 and CDR2 from the germline V gene are SGHTA and FQGTGA. Trimming took 4 bases from V and 2 from J; bases not matched to a gene: 5. The CDR3 is 16 amino acids. The CDR3 sequence is CASSSQRGGPYNEQFF. CDR3 sequence (DNA): TGTGCCAGCAGCTCTCAGCGGGGGGGCCCCTACAATGAGCAGTTCTTC.

In its sample, this clone was seen once. The chain uses TRBV4-1 and TRBJ2-5; 13 bases map to TRBD2. Trimming removed 5 bases from V and 1 base from J; junction bases left unmatched: 4. The CDR3 loop spans 16 amino acids. The germline CDR1 and CDR2 sequences are MGHRA and YSYEKL. The CDR3: CASSGRLAGGQETQYF. The CDR3 DNA sequence: TGCGCCAGCAGCGGGCGACTAGCGGGGGGCCAAGAGACCCAGTACTTC.

The rearrangement links TRBV5-1 to TRBJ2-2; weak D call: TRBD1 (6 bases). This CDR3 region has 17 residues. Trimming removed 4 bases from V and 5 bases from J, with 21 bases in between. Germline values: CDR1 SGHRS, CDR2 YFSETQ. The CDR3 DNA follows: TGCGCCAGCAGCCCCGGCGGTTCAGGGGCAAGTACCGGGGAGCTGTTTTTT. Translated, it gives CASSPGGSGASTGELFF.

This sequence joins TRBV2 and TRBJ2-7, with 9 bases identical to TRBD2. The V gene's germline CDR1 is SNHLY and CDR2 FYNNEI. Trimming removed 5 bases from V and 6 bases from J; junction bases left unmatched: 5. CDR3 size: 13 residues. The CDR3 DNA reads as TGTGCCAGCAGTCCTCTAGCGGGAAGCGAGCAGTACTTC. Its protein is CASSPLAGSEQYF. The full variable domain, with the rest looked up from reference TRBV2 and TRBJ2-7, is EPEVTQTPSHQVTQMGQEVILRCVPISNHLYFYWYRQILGQKVEFLVSFYNNEISEKSEIFDDQFSVERPDGSNFTLKIRSTKLEDSAMYFCASSPLAGSEQYFGPGTRLTVT.

The J gene is TRBJ1-3, the V gene TRBV27; 7 bases are shared with TRBD1. This CDR3 has 17 residues. Looked up from germline, CDR1 is MNHEY and CDR2 is SMNVEV (reference sequence). J was trimmed by 2 bases and V by 1 base; bases with no gene match: 8. The CDR3 loop reads CASSLFYTGAAGNTIYF. The DNA for the CDR3 is TGTGCCAGCAGTTTATTTTACACAGGGGCAGCTGGAAACACCATATATTTT.